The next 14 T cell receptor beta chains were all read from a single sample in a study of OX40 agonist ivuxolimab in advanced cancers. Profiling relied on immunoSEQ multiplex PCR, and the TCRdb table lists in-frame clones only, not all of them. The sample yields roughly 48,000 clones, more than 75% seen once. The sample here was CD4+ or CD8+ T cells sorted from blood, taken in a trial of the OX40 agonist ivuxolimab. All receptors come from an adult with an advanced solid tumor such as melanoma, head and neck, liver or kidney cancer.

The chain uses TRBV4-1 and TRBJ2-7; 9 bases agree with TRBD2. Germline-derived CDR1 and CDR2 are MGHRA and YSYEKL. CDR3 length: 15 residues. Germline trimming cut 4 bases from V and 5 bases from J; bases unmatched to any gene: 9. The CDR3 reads CASSLVIAGENEQYF. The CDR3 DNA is TGCGCCAGCAGCCTTGTAATAGCGGGAGAAAACGAGCAGTACTTC.

The CDR3 nucleotides read TGTGCCAGCAGTAATTTAGAGACCCAGTACTTC. It translates to CASSNLETQYF. The J gene is TRBJ2-5, the V gene TRBV6-6; D remains ambiguous. CDR1 and CDR2 (germline): MNHNY, SVGAGI (reference sequence). The length of the CDR3 is 11 residues. Trimming removed 5 bases from V and 4 bases from J, with 5 bases in between.

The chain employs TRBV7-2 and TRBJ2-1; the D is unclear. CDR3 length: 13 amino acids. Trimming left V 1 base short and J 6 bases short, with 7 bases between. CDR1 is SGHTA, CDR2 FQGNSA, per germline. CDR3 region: CASSLVRGNEQFF. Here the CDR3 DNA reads TGTGCCAGCAGCTTAGTGAGAGGCAATGAGCAGTTCTTC. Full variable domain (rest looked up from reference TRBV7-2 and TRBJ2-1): GAGVSQSPSNKVTEKGKDVELRCDPISGHTALYWYRQSLGQGLEFLIYFQGNSAPDKSGLPSDRFSAERTGGSVSTLTIQRTQQEDSAVYLCASSLVRGNEQFFGPGTRLTVL.

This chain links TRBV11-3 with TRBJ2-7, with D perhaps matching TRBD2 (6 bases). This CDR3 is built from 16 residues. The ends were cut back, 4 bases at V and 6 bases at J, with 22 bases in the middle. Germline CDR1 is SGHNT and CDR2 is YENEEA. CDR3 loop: CASSSQTGTGEAEQYF. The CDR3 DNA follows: TGTGCCAGCAGCTCACAAACCGGGACGGGGGAAGCCGAGCAGTACTTC.

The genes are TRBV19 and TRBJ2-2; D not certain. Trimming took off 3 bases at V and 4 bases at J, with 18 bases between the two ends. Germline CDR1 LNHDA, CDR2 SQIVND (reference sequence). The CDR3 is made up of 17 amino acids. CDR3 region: CASSIRKLGGVTGELFF. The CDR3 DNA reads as TGTGCCAGTAGTATCCGGAAGCTAGGTGGGGTCACCGGGGAGCTGTTTTTT.

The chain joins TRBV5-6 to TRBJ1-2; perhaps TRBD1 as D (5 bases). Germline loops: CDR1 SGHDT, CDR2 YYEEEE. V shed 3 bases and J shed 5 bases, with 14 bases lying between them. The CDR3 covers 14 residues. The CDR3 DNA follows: TGTGCCAGCAGCTCATCAGGGTCGGGGTATGGCTACACCTTC. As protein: CASSSSGSGYGYTF.

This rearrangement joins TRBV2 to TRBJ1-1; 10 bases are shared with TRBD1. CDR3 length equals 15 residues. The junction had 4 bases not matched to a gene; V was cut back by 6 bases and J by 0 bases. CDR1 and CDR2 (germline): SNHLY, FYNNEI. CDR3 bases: TGTGCCAGCAGCGGGACAGGGGACATGAACACTGAAGCTTTCTTT. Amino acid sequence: CASSGTGDMNTEAFF.

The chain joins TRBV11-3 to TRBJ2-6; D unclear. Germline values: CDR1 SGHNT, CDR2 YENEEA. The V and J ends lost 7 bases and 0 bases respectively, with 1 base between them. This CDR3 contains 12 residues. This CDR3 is CASNSGANVLTF. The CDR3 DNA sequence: TGTGCCAGCAACTCTGGGGCCAACGTCCTGACTTTC.

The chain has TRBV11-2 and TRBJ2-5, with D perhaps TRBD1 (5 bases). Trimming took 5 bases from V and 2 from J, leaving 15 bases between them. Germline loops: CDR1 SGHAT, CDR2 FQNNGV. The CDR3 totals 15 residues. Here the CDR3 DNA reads TGTGCCAGCAGCCCCAGACAGCTTTGGCAAGAGACCCAGTACTTC. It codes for CASSPRQLWQETQYF. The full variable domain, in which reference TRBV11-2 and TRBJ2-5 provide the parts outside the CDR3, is EAGVAQSPRYKIIEKRQSVAFWCNPISGHATLYWYQQILGQGPKLLIQFQNNGVVDDSQLPKDRFSAERLKGVDSTLKIQPAKLEDSAVYLCASSPRQLWQETQYFGPGTRLLVL.

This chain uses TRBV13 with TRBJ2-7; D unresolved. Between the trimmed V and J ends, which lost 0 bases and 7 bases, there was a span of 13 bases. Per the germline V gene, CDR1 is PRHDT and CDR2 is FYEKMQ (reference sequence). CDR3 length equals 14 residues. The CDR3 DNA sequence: TGTGCCAGCAGCTTAGGGGCATACTCTGGGGAGCAGTACTTC. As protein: CASSLGAYSGEQYF.

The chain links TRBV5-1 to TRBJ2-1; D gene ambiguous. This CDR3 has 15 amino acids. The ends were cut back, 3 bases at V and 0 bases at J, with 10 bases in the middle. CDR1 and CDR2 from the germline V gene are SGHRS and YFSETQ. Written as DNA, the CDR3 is TGCGCCAGCAGCTCCCCCGACTTCTCCTACAATGAGCAGTTCTTC. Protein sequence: CASSSPDFSYNEQFF. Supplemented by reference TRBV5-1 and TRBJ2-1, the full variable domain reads KAGVTQTPRYLIKTRGQQVTLSCSPISGHRSVSWYQQTPGQGLQFLFEYFSETQRNKGNFPGRFSGRQFSNSRSEMNVSTLELGDSALYLCASSSPDFSYNEQFFGPGTRLTVL.

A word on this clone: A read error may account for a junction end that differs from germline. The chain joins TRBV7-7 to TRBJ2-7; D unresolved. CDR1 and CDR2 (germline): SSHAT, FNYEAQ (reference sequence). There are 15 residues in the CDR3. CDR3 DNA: TGTGCTAGCAGCCCCCAATTTGGTAACTCCTACGAGCAGTACTTC. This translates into CASSPQFGNSYEQYF. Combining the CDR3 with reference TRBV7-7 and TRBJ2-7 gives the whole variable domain GAGVSQSPRYKVTKRGQDVTLRCDPISSHATLYWYQQALGQGPEFLTYFNYEAQPDKSGLPSDRFSAERPEGSISTLTIQRTEQRDSAMYRCASSPQFGNSYEQYFGPGTRLTVT.

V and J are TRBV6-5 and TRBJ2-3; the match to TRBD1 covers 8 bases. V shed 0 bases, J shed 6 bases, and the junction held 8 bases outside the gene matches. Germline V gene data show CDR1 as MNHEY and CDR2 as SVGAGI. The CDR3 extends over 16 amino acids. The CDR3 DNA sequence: TGTGCCAGCAGTTACTCAACGGACAGGGCAGGGGATACGCAGTATTTT. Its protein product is CASSYSTDRAGDTQYF.

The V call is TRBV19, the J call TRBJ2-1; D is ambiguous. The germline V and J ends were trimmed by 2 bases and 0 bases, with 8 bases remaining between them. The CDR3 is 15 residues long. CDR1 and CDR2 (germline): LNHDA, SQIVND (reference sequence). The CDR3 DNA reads TGTGCCAGTAGTATAAGGGCGAGCTCCTACAATGAGCAGTTCTTC. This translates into CASSIRASSYNEQFF. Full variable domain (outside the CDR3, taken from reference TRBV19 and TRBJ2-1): DGGITQSPKYLFRKEGQNVTLSCEQNLNHDAMYWYRQDPGQGLRLIYYSQIVNDFQKGDIAEGYSVSREKKESFPLTVTSAQKNPTAFYLCASSIRASSYNEQFFGPGTRLTVL.